This T cell receptor beta chain was found in a study of shared clonotypes between healthy human individuals. Assay used: immunoSEQ multiplex PCR; TCRdb lists only in-frame clones, some missing. The sample consists of 2 million to 2.5 million clones, roughly 93% of them appearing once. Study findings and constraints: When naive CD4 clonotypes were compared across several donors, 4% to 6.5% were shared.

V was clipped by 2 bases and J by 6 bases, with 14 bases between them. Germline V CDR1 and CDR2: ENHRY, SYGVKD. The length of the CDR3 is 15 residues. Comments on this clone: Its matching antigen is unknown.

A split of CD4+ cells into CD45RA+ naive and CD45RA-negative memory subsets was performed. Sample: naive CD4+ T cells from PBMCs. Subset noted: CD45RA+ positively selected. The chain has TRBV10-3 and TRBJ2-1; TRBD2 might be the D (5 bases). This TCR was recovered from a man between 18 and 35 years old in good health. Some clones in this sample may be carry-over from other donors' samples. For the CDR3, the DNA is TGTGCCATCAGTGAGGGATTGGGAGAATCCAATGAGCAGTTCTTC. This sequence encodes CAISEGLGESNEQFF.